What follows describes a single T cell receptor (beta chain). TCRdb's table, derived via immunoSEQ multiplex PCR, lists solely in-frame clones and lacks some. Of 150,000 to 200,000 clones in the sample, nearly 90% were seen once. This entry comes from a study of control samples from healthy donors and cancer patients. CDR3 length: 13 residues. Germline V CDR1 and CDR2: SGHRS, YFSETQ. V lost 0 bases and J 3 bases, leaving 7 bases between the germline ends. The J gene is TRBJ2-7, the V gene TRBV5-1; possibly TRBD2 for D (6 bases). The origin of this receptor is a woman aged 50 to 60 in good health. Sequences were obtained from blood. The CDR3 sequence is CASSLAGVYEQYF. CDR3 DNA: TGCGCCAGCAGCTTGGCGGGGGTCTACGAGCAGTACTTC.